The entry below gives a single T cell receptor beta chain sequence along with its context. The CDR3 has 15 residues. Per the original methods: By means of reference gene primer amplification, nucleated cell counts were estimated. Produced via immunoSEQ multiplex PCR; TCRdb's table is partial and in-frame only. V and J calls and clone size are those listed in that table; D and trimming were worked out from the DNA. This sample carries approximately 220,000 clones, 80% to 90% of them seen once, and the ten largest clones take about 9.4%. The data stem from a study of blood T cell repertoires in COVID-19.

The TCR comes from a woman older than 75 with acute or convalescent COVID-19. The sequenced sample consisted of peripheral blood. This chain joins TRBV21-1 and TRBJ2-7; the table's D call, TRBD1, was not checked against the DNA. TRBV21-1 is noted as a pseudogene. The CDR3, as DNA: TGTGCCAGCAGCAAAGGCAGGGACAGGGTCCACGAGCAGTACTTC. The encoded protein is CASSKGRDRVHEQYF.